This record looks at one TCR beta chain sequence and its context. These data belong to a study of blood T cell repertoires in COVID-19. In the study's own analysis: Reference gene primer amplification gave estimated nucleated cell counts. Generated by immunoSEQ multiplex PCR, the TCRdb table keeps only in-frame clones and is missing some. D and trimming were read from the DNA, whereas the V and J calls and clone size are those reported in that table. The table shows 350,000 or so clones, with about 91% occurring only once. The TCR originated in a woman aged 25 to 39 with COVID-19, enrolled during active disease. Material: peripheral blood.

This CDR3 is CASSAGTSGIYEQYF. For the CDR3, the DNA is TGTGCCAGCAGCGCCGGGACTAGCGGTATATACGAGCAGTACTTC. V usage is TRBV5-4 and J usage is TRBJ2-7; TRBD2 matches 11 bases. The CDR3 spans 15 residues. The germline V gene encodes CDR1 SGHNT and CDR2 YYREEE (reference sequence). Germline trimming cut 4 bases from V and 4 bases from J; bases unmatched to any gene: 7.